This T cell receptor beta chain was recovered during a study of T cell repertoires in cytomegalovirus infection (dated by TCRdb to between 2018 and 2020). Regarding the research as a whole: Recently identified HLA-C-restricted CMV epitopes, whose presentation resists viral immunomodulation, were targeted by peptide stimulations together with well-studied HLA-B-restricted epitopes. Because public TCR beta signatures pointed to carriage of CMV infection together with the matching HLA type, the HLA type of each donor mattered for the analysis. What the study reported, not specific to this receptor: The ex vivo response was dominated by HLA-C-restricted CMV-specific TCR beta clonotypes, which also provided the single most frequent clonotype in two of eight donors. In both this cohort and an independent cohort of 352 donors, the cumulative frequency of public TCR beta family members distinguished carriers of CMV infection plus the relevant HLA type.

V loses 0 bases, J loses 0 bases, and the germline ends lie 15 bases apart. Including cysteine and phenylalanine, the CDR3 has 18 amino acids. Kept here is only the CDR3 DNA, which spans 54 bases and is read in frame from base 1. CDR1 and CDR2 are drawn from the germline V gene (reference sequence): MNHNY, SVGAGI. The treatment or condition label corresponds to: in vitro stimulation with specific CMV peptide epitopes to enrich CMV-specific T cells. Instrument used: Illumina HiSeq 1500. The public reads were quality trimmed at Q25 with fastp and then assembled into clones with MiXCR by TCRdb, keeping productive beta chains. Rows are unified per CDR3 protein, each entry keeping the most common DNA and genes. This sample lists some 940,000 distinct CDR3 sequences; about a third were detected once. The ten largest clonotypes hold around 15% of the sample. Turning to this clonotype: Its specific antigen is unknown. Per-base quality was not reported, and no clone a single base away is much larger than it.

The chain uses TRBV6-6 and TRBJ1-5, with the D gene call left open. The clonotype was recovered from a human donor in good health (CMV status not recorded). Some clones in this sample may be carry-over from other donors' samples. The source was cultured CD8+ T cells from PBMCs, collected from culture after CMV antigen stimulation. In nucleotides, the sequence is TGTGCCAGCAGTTACTCGTATCGGGGAAGGTATAGCAATCAGCCCCAGCATTTT. This sequence encodes CASSYSYRGRYSNQPQHF.